A single T cell receptor beta chain is shown here with its context. The data were produced by immunoSEQ multiplex PCR, yet TCRdb's version contains in-frame clones alone and is incomplete. The sample records under 85,000 clones, under 95% being singletons. The sample is drawn from a study of PD-L1 blockade in urothelial cancer. Study as a whole: In the patient group, most of the 29 were males with bladder-origin urothelial cancer. Previous chemotherapy exposure amounted to 0 to 3 regimens for patients. Blood was analyzed 3 weeks (second dose) and 6 weeks after treatment start.

Specified time point: peripheral blood 6 weeks after treatment start. The sample in question was PBMCs, obtained around atezolizumab (anti-PD-L1) treatment. This sequence originates from a woman over 75 with urothelial cancer.

CDR3 protein: CASSALLAGSYNEQFF. In DNA, the CDR3 is TGCGCCAGCAGTGCCTTACTAGCGGGCTCCTACAATGAGCAGTTCTTC. The rearrangement uses TRBV10-2 and TRBJ2-1; 9 bases match TRBD2. With V trimmed by 4 bases and J by 0 bases, 4 bases remained unmatched. The CDR3 is 16 residues long. Per germline, CDR1 WSHSY and CDR2 SAAADI.